This T cell receptor (beta chain) was recovered during a study of identical twins. This clonotype was seen only a few times. TCRdb re-called the 5' RACE reads through MiXCR, storing one row per CDR3 protein. The table has 600,000 to 800,000 distinct CDR3 sequences, 21% seen once; the top ten hold 4.3%. V shed 6 bases and J 3 bases; nucleotides not matched to a gene: 10. CDR1 MNHNS and CDR2 SASEGT come from the germline V gene. This CDR3 has 16 residues. A further study also used this sample, focusing on T cells expressing NK-cell markers. That work contributes: Among the experiments, several used an anti-gamma-delta TCR antibody to restrict sorting to alpha-beta TCR T cells.

Sequencing used PBMCs. The chain is built from TRBV6-1 and TRBJ2-3; 9 bases align to TRBD2. The clonotype originates from a woman aged 18-30 years in good health. CDR3 protein: CASSFQETSGTDTQYF. CDR3 DNA sequence: TGTGCCAGCAGCTTTCAGGAGACTAGCGGTACAGATACGCAGTATTTT.